A selection of T cell receptor beta chains follows, all from one sample in a study of blood T cell repertoires in COVID-19. Produced via immunoSEQ multiplex PCR; TCRdb's table is partial and in-frame only. This sample has 40,000 to 55,000 clones, with more than 75% found just once. What was sequenced was peripheral blood. These receptors were obtained from a middle-aged man with active COVID-19. The CDR3 runs from the conserved cysteine through the conserved F or W. Each record gives: V gene, clone size, J gene, D gene, CDR3 protein, CDR3 DNA. A D gene is named only where the DNA matches it firmly. Only some rows state a clone size, as once, few, many or a class for expanded clones.

TRBV18	NA	TRBJ1-2	TRBD1	CASSPGTGGDYTF	TGTGCCAGCTCGCCCGGGACAGGGGGGGACTACACCTTC
TRBV6-5	NA	TRBJ1-6	NA	CASSSGRNNSPLHF	TGTGCCAGCAGCAGCGGCAGAAATAATTCACCCCTCCACTTT
TRBV5-4	NA	TRBJ1-1	NA	CASSLGAGQTYMNTEAFF	TGTGCCAGCAGCCTTGGGGCCGGACAGACCTATATGAACACTGAAGCTTTCTTT
TRBV9	NA	TRBJ1-4	NA	CASSDGWGRAGEKLFF	TGTGCCAGCAGCGATGGATGGGGGCGGGCTGGTGAAAAACTGTTTTTT
TRBV19	NA	TRBJ1-6	TRBD1	CASSRTGDYNSPLHF	TGTGCCAGTAGCCGGACAGGGGACTATAATTCACCCCTCCACTTT
TRBV5-6	NA	TRBJ1-2	NA	CATLPRGSGYGYTF	TGTGCCACCTTGCCTAGGGGGTCGGGCTATGGCTACACCTTC
TRBV19	NA	TRBJ2-6	TRBD1	CASRDRGFSGANVLTF	TGTGCCAGCCGGGACAGGGGTTTTTCTGGGGCCAACGTCCTGACTTTC
TRBV2	NA	TRBJ2-3	TRBD2	CASSPSGSRANTQYF	TGTGCCAGCAGTCCTAGCGGGAGTAGGGCTAATACGCAGTATTTT
TRBV5-1	once	TRBJ2-4	NA	CASSLLSALDGKNIQYF	TGCGCCAGCAGCTTGCTTTCCGCCCTAGACGGCAAAAACATTCAGTACTTC
TRBV3-1/TRBV3-2	few	TRBJ2-7	NA	CASSVGTLDEQYF	TGTGCCAGCAGCGTGGGGACATTAGACGAGCAGTACTTC
TRBV7-2	NA	TRBJ1-2	TRBD1	CASSFTGGWGYTF	TGTGCCAGCAGCTTTACAGGGGGTTGGGGCTACACCTTC
TRBV4-1	NA	TRBJ1-5	NA	CASSQDQGRSQPQHF	TGCGCCAGCAGCCAAGATCAGGGGCGAAGTCAGCCCCAGCATTTT
TRBV7-7	NA	TRBJ2-7	TRBD1	CASSLADRDEQYF	TGTGCCAGCAGCTTGGCCGACAGGGACGAGCAGTACTTC
TRBV6-2/TRBV6-3	NA	TRBJ1-5	TRBD1	CASSRDSNLPQHF	TGTGCCAGCAGCCGGGACAGTAATCTGCCCCAGCATTTT
TRBV20-1	NA	TRBJ2-5	NA	CSAISEATQYF	TGCAGTGCTATTAGCGAGGCGACCCAGTACTTC
TRBV29-1	NA	TRBJ2-3	TRBD2	CSVEGGLAGGQTQYF	TGCAGCGTTGAGGGTGGACTAGCGGGAGGGCAGACGCAGTATTTT
TRBV6-5	NA	TRBJ2-3	TRBD2	CATSGGTTSTDTQYF	TGTGCCACCTCGGGGGGGACCACTAGCACAGATACGCAGTATTTT
TRBV11-2	NA	TRBJ2-1	TRBD2	CASSLFPSGGSSSYNEQFF	TGTGCCAGCAGCTTATTTCCTAGCGGGGGCTCGAGCTCCTACAATGAGCAGTTCTTC
TRBV2	NA	TRBJ2-3	NA	CASSLALTDTQYF	TGTGCCAGCAGTCTGGCCCTCACAGATACGCAGTATTTT
TRBV29-1	few	TRBJ1-3	NA	CSVRDTSGNTIYF	TGCAGCGTTCGGGACACCTCTGGAAACACCATATATTTT
TRBV15	NA	TRBJ1-1	NA	CATSRDQGVSNTEAFF	TGTGCCACCAGCAGAGATCAGGGCGTATCGAACACTGAAGCTTTCTTT
TRBV5-1	once	TRBJ2-1	TRBD2	CASSPRLAGTYNEQFF	TGCGCCAGCAGCCCGCGACTAGCGGGGACATACAATGAGCAGTTCTTC
TRBV7-8	NA	TRBJ1-2	NA	CASSLVGGGVSGYTF	TGTGCCAGCAGCTTAGTGGGAGGGGGGGTTTCTGGCTACACCTTC